The present T cell receptor (beta chain) was sequenced within a study of beta chain features in type 1 diabetes. In the study overall: Researchers looked at roughly 100,000,000 sorted cells across all samples. Points from the study as a whole: Compared with healthy donors, patients appeared to share more similar naive, central memory and regulatory TCRB repertoires. Type 1 diabetes patients showed a moderate but significant shortening of TCRB CDR3s in all four CD4+ subsets.

Looked up from germline, CDR1 is GTSNPN and CDR2 is SVGIG (reference sequence). J lost 12 bases, V lost 4 bases, and 10 bases had no gene match. The CDR3 loop spans 13 amino acids. Every bit of the isolated RNA underwent reverse transcription, so sequencing read expressed TCRB transcripts. The repertoire was sequenced with immunoSEQ multiplex PCR; TCRdb's copy has only in-frame clones and lacks some. Of 350,000 to 450,000 clones listed, roughly 16% were seen once; the top ten hold 0.019%. As regards this clone: Its antigen is not known.

The rearrangement links TRBV30 to TRBJ2-7, with 12 bases identical to TRBD1. The clonotype was recovered from a young woman in good health. The sample consisted of naive CD4+ T cells from blood. The CDR3 sequence: CAWKMTGTGGPYF. DNA of the CDR3: TGTGCCTGGAAAATGACCGGGACAGGGGGCCCGTACTTC.